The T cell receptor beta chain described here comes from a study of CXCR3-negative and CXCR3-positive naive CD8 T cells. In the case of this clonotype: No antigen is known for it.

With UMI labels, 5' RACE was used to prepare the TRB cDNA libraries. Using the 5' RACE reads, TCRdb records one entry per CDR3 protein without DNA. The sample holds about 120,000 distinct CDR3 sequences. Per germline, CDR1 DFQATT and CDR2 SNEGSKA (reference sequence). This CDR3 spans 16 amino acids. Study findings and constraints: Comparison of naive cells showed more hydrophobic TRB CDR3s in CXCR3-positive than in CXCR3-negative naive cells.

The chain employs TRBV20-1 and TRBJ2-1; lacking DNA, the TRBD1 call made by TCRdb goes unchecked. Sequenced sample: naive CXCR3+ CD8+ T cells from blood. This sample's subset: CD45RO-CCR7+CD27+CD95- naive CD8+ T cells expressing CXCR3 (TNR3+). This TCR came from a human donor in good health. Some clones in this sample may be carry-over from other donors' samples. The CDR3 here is CSARDRLTGRANEQFF.